These T cell receptor beta chains were read from a single sample in a study of blood T cell repertoires in COVID-19. Sequencing was performed with immunoSEQ multiplex PCR; in TCRdb, only in-frame clones are kept and a portion is missing. Of 180,000 or so clones listed, approximately 87% were seen once; the top ten hold around 3.5%. The sequenced sample was peripheral blood. The receptors derive from a man aged 18 to 30 with active or convalescent COVID-19. The CDR3 runs from the conserved cysteine through the conserved F or W. Each record gives: clone size, V gene, D gene, J gene, CDR3 DNA, CDR3 protein. D genes are given only for firm matches. Some rows mark clone size as missing; the rest say once, few, many or name a class of expanded clone.

clone size: .; V gene: TRBV7-2; D gene: .; J gene: TRBJ1-1; CDR3 DNA: TGTGCCAGCAGCTTATGGGAGAGTGAAGCTTTCTTT; CDR3 protein: CASSLWESEAFF
clone size: .; V gene: TRBV30; D gene: .; J gene: TRBJ2-7; CDR3 DNA: TGTGCCTGGAGTGTACGAAAGGGGGACGCGCAGTACTTC; CDR3 protein: CAWSVRKGDAQYF
clone size: .; V gene: TRBV9; D gene: .; J gene: TRBJ2-7; CDR3 DNA: TGTGCCAGCAGCGTTACAGGGAGCTACGAGCAGTACTTC; CDR3 protein: CASSVTGSYEQYF
clone size: once; V gene: TRBV11-3; D gene: TRBD1; J gene: TRBJ2-6; CDR3 DNA: TGTGCCAGCAGCTACCCCTCGGACAGGGCGATTAGGAATGGGGCCAACGTCCTGACTTTC; CDR3 protein: CASSYPSDRAIRNGANVLTF
clone size: .; V gene: TRBV10-3; D gene: .; J gene: TRBJ2-3; CDR3 DNA: TGTGCCATCAGCGTCAGTGCCGGCGGGAAGTATTTT; CDR3 protein: CAISVSAGGKYF
clone size: .; V gene: TRBV5-1; D gene: .; J gene: TRBJ2-3; CDR3 DNA: TGCGCCAGCAGCACAGGCGCGGGGACGGTTGTAGATACGCAGTATTTT; CDR3 protein: CASSTGAGTVVDTQYF
clone size: .; V gene: TRBV10-3; D gene: TRBD1; J gene: TRBJ1-2; CDR3 DNA: TGTGCCATCAGTGAGTCCCAGGGGGCGAAGCCCGACTATGGCTACACCTTC; CDR3 protein: CAISESQGAKPDYGYTF
clone size: .; V gene: TRBV10-3; D gene: TRBD1; J gene: TRBJ2-2; CDR3 DNA: TGTGCCATCAGTGAGAGGGGACAGGGGACCGTTGGCGGGGAGCTGTTTTTT; CDR3 protein: CAISERGQGTVGGELFF
clone size: .; V gene: TRBV25-1; D gene: .; J gene: TRBJ1-2; CDR3 DNA: TGTGCCAGCAGTGAATCGGGACTCCAGAGGGAGTTC; CDR3 protein: CASSESGLQREF
clone size: .; V gene: TRBV2; D gene: .; J gene: TRBJ1-6; CDR3 DNA: TGTGCCAGCAGTGTCGATGGTCGGAATTCACCCCTCCACTTT; CDR3 protein: CASSVDGRNSPLHF
clone size: .; V gene: TRBV6-5; D gene: .; J gene: TRBJ1-5; CDR3 DNA: TGTGCCAGCAGTCCGCCGGGTAGCAATCAGCCCCAGCATTTT; CDR3 protein: CASSPPGSNQPQHF
clone size: many; V gene: TRBV30; D gene: TRBD2; J gene: TRBJ2-7; CDR3 DNA: TGTGCCTGGAGTGTACTAGGATCAGCGGGAGGGCCCTCCTACGAGCAGTACTTC; CDR3 protein: CAWSVLGSAGGPSYEQYF
clone size: .; V gene: TRBV7-9; D gene: TRBD2; J gene: TRBJ2-5; CDR3 DNA: TGTGCCAGCAGCCCGGGACTAGCGGGACAAGAGACCCAGTACTTC; CDR3 protein: CASSPGLAGQETQYF
clone size: few; V gene: TRBV14; D gene: .; J gene: TRBJ1-6; CDR3 DNA: TGTGCCAGCAGCCAAGATGGTGGGGGGGAGCATAATTCACCCCTCCACTTT; CDR3 protein: CASSQDGGGEHNSPLHF
clone size: .; V gene: TRBV5-1; D gene: .; J gene: TRBJ2-1; CDR3 DNA: TGCGCCAGCAGCGAGGGTGGTTCCTACAATGAGCAGTTCTTC; CDR3 protein: CASSEGGSYNEQFF
clone size: .; V gene: TRBV30; D gene: .; J gene: TRBJ2-7; CDR3 DNA: TGTGCCTGGAGCGGACGGGGTCCTTACGAGCAGTACTTC; CDR3 protein: CAWSGRGPYEQYF
clone size: .; V gene: TRBV25-1; D gene: .; J gene: TRBJ1-1; CDR3 DNA: TGTGCCAGCAGTGATCCCCGGGTTGGAGACACTGAAGCTTTCTTT; CDR3 protein: CASSDPRVGDTEAFF
clone size: .; V gene: TRBV20-1; D gene: .; J gene: TRBJ1-2; CDR3 DNA: TGCAGTGCTATGAGGGCCGCATCCCGGACCTTC; CDR3 protein: CSAMRAASRTF
clone size: .; V gene: TRBV30; D gene: TRBD1; J gene: TRBJ1-6; CDR3 DNA: TGTGCCTGGAGTCGGGGGGACAGGGACGAACCCCTCCACTTT; CDR3 protein: CAWSRGDRDEPLHF
clone size: .; V gene: TRBV4-2; D gene: .; J gene: TRBJ1-1; CDR3 DNA: TGTGCCAGCAGCCAAGGATCCCTGGCGGGGACTGAAGCTTTCTTT; CDR3 protein: CASSQGSLAGTEAFF
clone size: .; V gene: TRBV27; D gene: .; J gene: TRBJ2-1; CDR3 DNA: TGTGCCAGTTCCCCCTCGGGAGAACCTGACTACAATGAGCAGTTCTTC; CDR3 protein: CASSPSGEPDYNEQFF
clone size: .; V gene: TRBV14; D gene: TRBD2; J gene: TRBJ2-3; CDR3 DNA: TGTGCCAGCAGCTGGGGACTAGCGGGCGTAAGTTCTAGCACAGATACGCAGTATTTT; CDR3 protein: CASSWGLAGVSSSTDTQYF
clone size: .; V gene: TRBV18; D gene: TRBD1; J gene: TRBJ2-3; CDR3 DNA: TGTGCCAGCTCACGAGCGACAGGGGGCGCAGGCACAGATACGCAGTATTTT; CDR3 protein: CASSRATGGAGTDTQYF
clone size: .; V gene: TRBV7-9; D gene: .; J gene: TRBJ2-1; CDR3 DNA: TGTGCCAGCAGCTCAAAAATTGGTCCTAGCTCCTACAATGAGCAGTTCTTC; CDR3 protein: CASSSKIGPSSYNEQFF
clone size: .; V gene: TRBV9; D gene: TRBD2; J gene: TRBJ2-1; CDR3 DNA: TGTGCCAGCAGCCGGCTGGGACTAGCGTCTGAGCAGTTCTTC; CDR3 protein: CASSRLGLASEQFF
clone size: few; V gene: TRBV6-5; D gene: TRBD1; J gene: TRBJ1-2; CDR3 DNA: TGTGCCAGCATCCCACACGGGACAGGGAACTATGGCTACACCTTC; CDR3 protein: CASIPHGTGNYGYTF
clone size: .; V gene: TRBV27; D gene: .; J gene: TRBJ1-3; CDR3 DNA: TGTGCCAGCAGTTTAGGAGTCTCTGGAAACACCATATATTTT; CDR3 protein: CASSLGVSGNTIYF
clone size: .; V gene: TRBV29-1; D gene: .; J gene: TRBJ1-1; CDR3 DNA: TGCAGCGTTACACAGGACACTGAAGCTTTCTTT; CDR3 protein: CSVTQDTEAFF
clone size: .; V gene: TRBV4-2; D gene: .; J gene: TRBJ1-5; CDR3 DNA: TGTGCCAGCAGCCAAGTGGACAGCAGCAATCAGCCCCAGCATTTT; CDR3 protein: CASSQVDSSNQPQHF
clone size: .; V gene: TRBV29-1; D gene: .; J gene: TRBJ1-1; CDR3 DNA: TGCAGCGTGGAGGGGTTGGCTGAAGCTTTCTTT; CDR3 protein: CSVEGLAEAFF
clone size: .; V gene: TRBV5-1; D gene: .; J gene: TRBJ1-3; CDR3 DNA: TGCGCCAGCCGCCCCTTATTAGGGGAAACTGCTGGAAACACCATATATTTT; CDR3 protein: CASRPLLGETAGNTIYF
clone size: .; V gene: TRBV5-1; D gene: .; J gene: TRBJ2-1; CDR3 DNA: TGCGCCAGCAGCCGGGATTGGAACAATGAGCAGTTCTTC; CDR3 protein: CASSRDWNNEQFF
clone size: few; V gene: TRBV12-3/TRBV12-4; D gene: .; J gene: TRBJ2-1; CDR3 DNA: TGTGCCAGCAGTTTACCAGGGTATGAGCAGTTCTTC; CDR3 protein: CASSLPGYEQFF
clone size: .; V gene: TRBV3-1/TRBV3-2; D gene: .; J gene: TRBJ1-4; CDR3 DNA: TGTGCCAGCAGCCTCGCGGGGGCTAATGAAAAACTGTTTTTT; CDR3 protein: CASSLAGANEKLFF
clone size: few; V gene: TRBV19; D gene: .; J gene: TRBJ1-1; CDR3 DNA: TGTGCCAGTAGCCGGTGGACTGAAGCTTTCTTT; CDR3 protein: CASSRWTEAFF
clone size: .; V gene: TRBV28; D gene: TRBD2; J gene: TRBJ2-2; CDR3 DNA: TGTGCCAGCATAACCGGGACTACCTACACCGGGGCCGGGGAGCTGTTTTTT; CDR3 protein: CASITGTTYTGAGELFF
clone size: .; V gene: TRBV18; D gene: TRBD1; J gene: TRBJ2-3; CDR3 DNA: TGTGCCAGCTCACCCAGGACAGGGGCAGATACGCAGTATTTT; CDR3 protein: CASSPRTGADTQYF
clone size: .; V gene: TRBV19; D gene: .; J gene: TRBJ2-3; CDR3 DNA: TGTGCCAGTCAGAGACTAGTTGGAGATACGCAGTATTTT; CDR3 protein: CASQRLVGDTQYF
clone size: .; V gene: TRBV7-7; D gene: .; J gene: TRBJ2-5; CDR3 DNA: TGTGCCAGCAGCGCCACCGGGGAGACCCAGTACTTC; CDR3 protein: CASSATGETQYF
clone size: .; V gene: TRBV6-2/TRBV6-3; D gene: TRBD1; J gene: TRBJ2-6; CDR3 DNA: TGTGCCAGCAGTCCCCGGGACAGGGGTAGTTCTGGGGCCAACGTCCTGACTTTC; CDR3 protein: CASSPRDRGSSGANVLTF
clone size: .; V gene: TRBV6-2/TRBV6-3; D gene: TRBD2; J gene: TRBJ2-1; CDR3 DNA: TGTGCCAGCAGCCGAATCCTAGCGGTCCAGATGGGTGAGCAGTTCTTC; CDR3 protein: CASSRILAVQMGEQFF
clone size: .; V gene: TRBV5-1; D gene: .; J gene: TRBJ2-4; CDR3 DNA: TGCGCCAGCAGCTCTTCAGGAGGGCTAGCCAAAAACATTCAGTACTTC; CDR3 protein: CASSSSGGLAKNIQYF
clone size: .; V gene: TRBV6-5; D gene: .; J gene: TRBJ1-5; CDR3 DNA: TGTGCCAGCCGTTCAGGGCAGAACAATCAGCCCCAGCATTTT; CDR3 protein: CASRSGQNNQPQHF
clone size: .; V gene: TRBV6-5; D gene: .; J gene: TRBJ2-1; CDR3 DNA: TGTGCCAGCAGTTACTCGAGCGGGCGCCCTAATGAGCAGTTCTTC; CDR3 protein: CASSYSSGRPNEQFF
clone size: .; V gene: TRBV28; D gene: .; J gene: TRBJ1-2; CDR3 DNA: TGTGCCACGGATGGCTACACCTTC; CDR3 protein: CATDGYTF
clone size: .; V gene: TRBV11-1; D gene: TRBD1; J gene: TRBJ2-1; CDR3 DNA: TGTGCCAGCAGCCCGCGAGAGGGGGCTAGTGAGCAGTTCTTC; CDR3 protein: CASSPREGASEQFF
clone size: .; V gene: TRBV5-1; D gene: .; J gene: TRBJ2-2; CDR3 DNA: TGCGCCAGCTCCCTGAACACCGGGGAGCTGTTTTTT; CDR3 protein: CASSLNTGELFF
clone size: .; V gene: TRBV11-2; D gene: TRBD1; J gene: TRBJ1-1; CDR3 DNA: TGTGCCAGCAGCGTAGCGGGACAGCTGAACACTGAAGCTTTCTTT; CDR3 protein: CASSVAGQLNTEAFF
clone size: few; V gene: TRBV5-6; D gene: .; J gene: TRBJ1-5; CDR3 DNA: TGTGCCAGCAGCTTGTGGTCAGGGGATAATCAGCCCCAGCATTTT; CDR3 protein: CASSLWSGDNQPQHF
clone size: .; V gene: TRBV24-1; D gene: .; J gene: TRBJ2-5; CDR3 DNA: TGTGCCACCAGTGATCCCAAGACAGAACCCCAAGAGACCCAGTACTTC; CDR3 protein: CATSDPKTEPQETQYF
clone size: few; V gene: TRBV9; D gene: .; J gene: TRBJ1-5; CDR3 DNA: TGTGCCAGCAGCGTAGCTTCAGGGGATCAGCCCCAGCATTTT; CDR3 protein: CASSVASGDQPQHF